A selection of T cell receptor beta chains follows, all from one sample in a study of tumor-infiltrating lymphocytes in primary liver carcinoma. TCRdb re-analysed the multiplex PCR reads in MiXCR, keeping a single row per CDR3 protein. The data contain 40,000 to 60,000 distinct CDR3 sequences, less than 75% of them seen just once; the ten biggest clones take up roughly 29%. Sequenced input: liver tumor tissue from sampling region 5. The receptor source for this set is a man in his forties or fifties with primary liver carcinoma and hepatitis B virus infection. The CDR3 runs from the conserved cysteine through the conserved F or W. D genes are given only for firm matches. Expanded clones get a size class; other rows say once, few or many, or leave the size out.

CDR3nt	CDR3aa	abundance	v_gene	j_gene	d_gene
TGCAGCGTTGGGCAGGGGAGTTGGGAGACCCAGTACTTC	CSVGQGSWETQYF	.	TRBV29-1	TRBJ2-5	.
TGTGCCAGCAGCGAGACTAGCGGGGCCGGAGATACGCAGTATTTT	CASSETSGAGDTQYF	many	TRBV4-2	TRBJ2-3	TRBD2
TGTGCCACCAACTTAGTGATAGAGGCCTACGAGCAGTACTTC	CATNLVIEAYEQYF	.	TRBV7-8	TRBJ2-7	.
TGTGCCAGCAGCGTAGGGACCCTCACAGATACGCAGTATTTT	CASSVGTLTDTQYF	few	TRBV9	TRBJ2-3	.
TGTGCCAGCAGACCCGGGACGGGAAATTCACCCCTCCACTTT	CASRPGTGNSPLHF	few	TRBV6-5	TRBJ1-6	.
TGTGCCAGCAGCGCTCTGGGACTAGGGGGGGGCGAGACCCAGTACTTC	CASSALGLGGGETQYF	many	TRBV7-2	TRBJ2-5	TRBD2
TGCGCAAGCAGATATGGACTAGGGGGGCACAATGAGCAGTTCTTC	CASRYGLGGHNEQFF	.	TRBV6-5	TRBJ2-1	.
TGTGCCAGCACTACTCAGGACAGATACTCCTACAATGAGCAGTTCTTC	CASTTQDRYSYNEQFF	.	TRBV28	TRBJ2-1	.
TGCAGCGATGACCACCCTTTAGTACGACAGGGGAGAGCTTTCTTT	CSDDHPLVRQGRAFF	.	TRBV29-1	TRBJ1-1	TRBD1
TGTGCCAGCTGCTTGGGCGGTGTAAACACTGAAGCTCTCTTT	CASCLGGVNTEALF	.	TRBV11-3	TRBJ1-1	.
TGTGCCAGCAGTCAATGGGCAGGAGATGCCCTGAGCACAGATACGCAGTATTTT	CASSQWAGDALSTDTQYF	.	TRBV28	TRBJ2-3	.
TGCAGTGCTGGCCCGATCGCGGGAGGGGCGCAGTATTTT	CSAGPIAGGAQYF	.	TRBV20-1	TRBJ2-3	TRBD2
TGTGCCAGCAGCTTAAACGGGGGTGTCGGGCACACCTTC	CASSLNGGVGHTF	many	TRBV5-4	TRBJ1-2	.
TGTGCCAGCAGCTTTATCGAGTCTGGCGGCTACACCTTC	CASSFIESGGYTF	many	TRBV7-9	TRBJ1-2	.
TGCGCCAGCAGCTTGGGGACTTCCCAACCAGATACGCAGTATTTT	CASSLGTSQPDTQYF	many	TRBV5-1	TRBJ2-3	.
TGTGCCAGCAGTTTACTCCCTGGGCGCGACACCGGGGAGCTGTTTTTT	CASSLLPGRDTGELFF	medium-sized	TRBV11-1	TRBJ2-2	.
TGTGCCAGCAGCCTGGGGCTAGCGGTTAGCACAGATACGCAGTATTTT	CASSLGLAVSTDTQYF	.	TRBV11-1	TRBJ2-3	TRBD2
TGTGCCAGCAGTTACTCTGGACAGGGGGTGGATGAGCAGTTCTTC	CASSYSGQGVDEQFF	.	TRBV6-5	TRBJ2-1	TRBD1
TGCGCCGGCAGCCAAGGACAAGGCGGGGAATTGTTTTTT	CAGSQGQGGELFF	.	TRBV4-1	TRBJ2-2	.
TGCAGCGCCCCCCGGGGGTCCTATGGCTACACCTTC	CSAPRGSYGYTF	.	TRBV29-1	TRBJ1-2	.
TGTGCCACCAGTGGTAAGGACAGAAGGGAGCAGTTCTTC	CATSGKDRREQFF	many	TRBV24-1	TRBJ2-1	.
TGCGCCAGCAGCCCATCGGGCGGACTAGCGGGAGTCGGGCCCGACGAGCAGTACTTC	CASSPSGGLAGVGPDEQYF	.	TRBV4-1	TRBJ2-7	TRBD2
TGTTCCCGCAGAGAGAGGGACACCACCCATGGCTACACCTTC	CSRRERDTTHGYTF	.	TRBV11-2	TRBJ1-2	.
TGTGCTAGCAGACCCCGCACAGATACGAAGTATTTT	CASRPRTDTKYF	once	TRBV12-3/TRBV12-4	TRBJ2-3	.